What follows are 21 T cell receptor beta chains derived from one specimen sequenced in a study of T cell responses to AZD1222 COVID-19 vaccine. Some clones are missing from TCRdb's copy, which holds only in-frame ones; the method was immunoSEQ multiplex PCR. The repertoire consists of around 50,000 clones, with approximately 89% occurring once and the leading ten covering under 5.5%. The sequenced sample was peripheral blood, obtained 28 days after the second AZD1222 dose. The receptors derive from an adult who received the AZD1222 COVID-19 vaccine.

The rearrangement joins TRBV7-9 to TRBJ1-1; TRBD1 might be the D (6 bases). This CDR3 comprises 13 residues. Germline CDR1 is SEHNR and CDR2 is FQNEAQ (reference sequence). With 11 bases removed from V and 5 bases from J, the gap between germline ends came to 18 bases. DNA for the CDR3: TGTGCCGTCTCGACGGGGGGCGTAACTGAAGCTTTCTTT. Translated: CAVSTGGVTEAFF.

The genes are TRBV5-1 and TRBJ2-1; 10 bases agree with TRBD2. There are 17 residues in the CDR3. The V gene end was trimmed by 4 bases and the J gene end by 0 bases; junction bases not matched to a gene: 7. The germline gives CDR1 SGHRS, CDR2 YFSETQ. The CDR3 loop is CASSLTSGRSSYNEQFF. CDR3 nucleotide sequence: TGCGCCAGCAGCCTGACTAGCGGGCGGAGCTCCTACAATGAGCAGTTCTTC.

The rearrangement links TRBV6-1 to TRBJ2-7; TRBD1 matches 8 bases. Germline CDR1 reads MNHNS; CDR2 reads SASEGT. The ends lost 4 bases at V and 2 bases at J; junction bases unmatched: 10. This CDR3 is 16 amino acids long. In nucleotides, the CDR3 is TGTGCCAGCAGTGTTGGCGCGAGACAGGGGACCTACGAGCAGTACTTC. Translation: CASSVGARQGTYEQYF.

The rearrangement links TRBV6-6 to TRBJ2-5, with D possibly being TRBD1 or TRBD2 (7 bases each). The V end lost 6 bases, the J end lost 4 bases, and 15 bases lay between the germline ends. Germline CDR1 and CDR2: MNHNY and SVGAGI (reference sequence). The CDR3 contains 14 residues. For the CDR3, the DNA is TGTGCCAGCAGATACACAGGGGAGGGAGAGACCCAGTACTTC. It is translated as CASRYTGEGETQYF.

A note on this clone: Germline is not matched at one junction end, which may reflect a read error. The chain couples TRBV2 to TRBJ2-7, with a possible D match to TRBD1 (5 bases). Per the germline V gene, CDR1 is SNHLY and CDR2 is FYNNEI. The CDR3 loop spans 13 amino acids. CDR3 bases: TGTGCCACCGAGACAGTCTCCTCCTCCGAGCAGTACTTC. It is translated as CATETVSSSEQYF.

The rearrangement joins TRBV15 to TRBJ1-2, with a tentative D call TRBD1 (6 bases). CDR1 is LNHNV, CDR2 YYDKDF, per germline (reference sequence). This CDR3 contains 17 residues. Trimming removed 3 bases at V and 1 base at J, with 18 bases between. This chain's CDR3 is CATSSGNRAPINYGYTF. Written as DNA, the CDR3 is TGTGCCACCAGCAGCGGGAACAGGGCGCCCATTAACTATGGCTACACCTTC.

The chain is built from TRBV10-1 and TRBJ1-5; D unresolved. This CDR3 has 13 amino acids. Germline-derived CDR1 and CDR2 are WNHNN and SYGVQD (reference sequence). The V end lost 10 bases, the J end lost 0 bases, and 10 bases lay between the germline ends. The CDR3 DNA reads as TGCGCCACCTTGATCAATAGCAATCAGCCCCAGCATTTT. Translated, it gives CATLINSNQPQHF.

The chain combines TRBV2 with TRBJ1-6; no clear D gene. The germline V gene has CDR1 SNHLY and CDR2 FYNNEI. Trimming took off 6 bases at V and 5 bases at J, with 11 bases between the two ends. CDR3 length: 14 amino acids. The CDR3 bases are TGTGCCAGCAGCCCCGGGCAGAATAATTCACCCCTCCACTTT. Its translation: CASSPGQNNSPLHF. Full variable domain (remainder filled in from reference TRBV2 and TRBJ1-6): EPEVTQTPSHQVTQMGQEVILRCVPISNHLYFYWYRQILGQKVEFLVSFYNNEISEKSEIFDDQFSVERPDGSNFTLKIRSTKLEDSAMYFCASSPGQNNSPLHFGNGTRLTVT.

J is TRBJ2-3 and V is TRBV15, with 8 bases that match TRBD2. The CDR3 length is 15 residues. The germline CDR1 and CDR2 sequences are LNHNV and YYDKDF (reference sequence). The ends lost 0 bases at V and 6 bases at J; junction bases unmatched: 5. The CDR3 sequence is CATSRDPGGRDTQYF. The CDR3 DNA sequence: TGTGCCACCAGCAGAGATCCGGGAGGGAGGGATACGCAGTATTTT.

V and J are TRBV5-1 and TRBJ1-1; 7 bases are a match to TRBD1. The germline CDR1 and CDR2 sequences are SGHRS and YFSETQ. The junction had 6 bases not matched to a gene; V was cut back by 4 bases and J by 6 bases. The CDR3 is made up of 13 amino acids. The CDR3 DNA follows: TGCGCCAGCAGCCGTACAGGGGAGGCTGAAGCTTTCTTT. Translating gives CASSRTGEAEAFF.

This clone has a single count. The CDR3 DNA sequence: TGTGCCATCAGTGACCCAATAGGGGACGAGGGCTATGGCTACACCTTC. It translates to CAISDPIGDEGYGYTF. The J gene is TRBJ1-2, the V gene TRBV10-3, with TRBD1 as a possible D gene (5 bases). V was pared by 3 bases and J by 4 bases, with 18 bases between. Germline values: CDR1 ENHRY, CDR2 SYGVKD. The length of the CDR3 is 16 residues.

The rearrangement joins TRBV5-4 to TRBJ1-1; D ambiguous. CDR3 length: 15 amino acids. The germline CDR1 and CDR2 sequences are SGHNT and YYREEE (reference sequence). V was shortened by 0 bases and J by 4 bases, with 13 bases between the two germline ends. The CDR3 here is CASSLDRGVGTEAFF. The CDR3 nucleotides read TGTGCCAGCAGCTTGGATCGGGGAGTAGGCACTGAAGCTTTCTTT.

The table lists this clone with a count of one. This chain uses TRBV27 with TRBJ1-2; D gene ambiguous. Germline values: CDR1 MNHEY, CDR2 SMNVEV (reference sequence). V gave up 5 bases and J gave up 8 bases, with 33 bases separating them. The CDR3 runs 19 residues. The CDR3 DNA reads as TGTGCCAGCAGTCTCCTTGGTTCGGAGTTGGCCGGGGAGCTTGGCGGCTACACCTTC. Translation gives CASSLLGSELAGELGGYTF.

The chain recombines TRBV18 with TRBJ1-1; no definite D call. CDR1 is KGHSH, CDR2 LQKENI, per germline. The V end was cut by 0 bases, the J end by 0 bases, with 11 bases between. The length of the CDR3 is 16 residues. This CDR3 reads CASSPPAAPMNTEAFF. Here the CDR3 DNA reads TGTGCCAGCTCACCACCGGCAGCTCCAATGAACACTGAAGCTTTCTTT.

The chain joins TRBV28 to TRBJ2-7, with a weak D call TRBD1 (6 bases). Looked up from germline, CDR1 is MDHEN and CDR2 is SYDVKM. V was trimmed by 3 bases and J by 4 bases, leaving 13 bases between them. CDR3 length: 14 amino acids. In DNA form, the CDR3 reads TGTGCCAGCAGTTTTACAGGGAATAAGTACGAGCAGTACTTC. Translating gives CASSFTGNKYEQYF.

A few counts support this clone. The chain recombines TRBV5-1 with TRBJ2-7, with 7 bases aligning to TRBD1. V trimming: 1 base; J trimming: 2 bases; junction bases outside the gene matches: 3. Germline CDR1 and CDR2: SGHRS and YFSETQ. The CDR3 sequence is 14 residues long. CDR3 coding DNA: TGCGCCAGCAGCTTGACCGGGACAGCCTACGAGCAGTACTTC. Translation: CASSLTGTAYEQYF.

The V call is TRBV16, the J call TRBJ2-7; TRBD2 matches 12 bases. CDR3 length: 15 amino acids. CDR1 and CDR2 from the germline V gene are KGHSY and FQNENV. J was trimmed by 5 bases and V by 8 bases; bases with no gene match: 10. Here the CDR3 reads CASRSRLAGADEQYF. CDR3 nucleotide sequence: TGTGCCAGCCGCTCGAGACTAGCGGGGGCAGACGAGCAGTACTTC.

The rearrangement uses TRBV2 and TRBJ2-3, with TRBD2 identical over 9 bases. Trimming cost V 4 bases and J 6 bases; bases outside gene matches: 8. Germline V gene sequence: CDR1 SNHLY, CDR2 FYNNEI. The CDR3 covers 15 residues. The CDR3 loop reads CASSAGSGGGDTQYF. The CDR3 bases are TGTGCCAGCAGTGCGGGTAGCGGGGGAGGGGATACGCAGTATTTT.

CDR3 in DNA: TGTGCCAGCAGTGACAGGGGGCTGGTCAATGAGCAGTTCTTC. It codes for CASSDRGLVNEQFF. This sequence joins TRBV6-1 and TRBJ2-1; 8 nucleotides match TRBD1. Germline V gene lookup returns CDR1 MNHNS and CDR2 SASEGT. The CDR3 runs to 14 residues. Trimming at V came to 3 bases and at J to 6 bases, leaving 4 bases not matched to a gene.

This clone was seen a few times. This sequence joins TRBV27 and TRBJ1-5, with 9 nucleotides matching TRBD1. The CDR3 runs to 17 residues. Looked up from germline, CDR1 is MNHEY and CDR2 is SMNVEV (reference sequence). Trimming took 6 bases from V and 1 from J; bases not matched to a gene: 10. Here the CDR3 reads CASSVVYRGPSNQPQHF. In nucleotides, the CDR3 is TGTGCCAGCAGCGTAGTGTACAGGGGGCCGAGCAATCAGCCCCAGCATTTT.

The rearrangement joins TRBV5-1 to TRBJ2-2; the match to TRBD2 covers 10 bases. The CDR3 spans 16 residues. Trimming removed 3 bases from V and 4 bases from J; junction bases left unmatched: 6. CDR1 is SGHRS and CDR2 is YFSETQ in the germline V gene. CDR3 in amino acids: CASSWLAGEVTGELFF. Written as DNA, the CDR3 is TGCGCCAGCAGCTGGCTAGCGGGAGAAGTCACCGGGGAGCTGTTTTTT.